The 17 T cell receptor beta chains given below trace back to one sample, sequenced in a study of identical twins listed by TCRdb under 2016. The library was obtained by 5' RACE. Instrument used: Illumina HiSeq 2000. TCRdb trimmed the raw reads at Q25, called clones with MiXCR and kept productive beta chains. Identical CDR3 protein sequences are pooled into one entry, listed with their most common genes and DNA. The sample records roughly 700,000 distinct CDR3 sequences, over 8.5% of which are singletons. The biggest ten clones account for around 0.98% of the sample. The sample also formed part of further work on yellow fever vaccine responses in identical twins.

Sequencing was carried out using PBMCs. These receptors were obtained from a woman aged 18-29 years in good health.

This clonotype came up many times. The CDR3 sequence is CASSFTGASTDTQYF. In DNA form, the CDR3 reads TGTGCCAGCAGTTTCACAGGGGCGAGCACAGATACGCAGTATTTT. The V call is TRBV28, the J call TRBJ2-3; 7 positions agree with TRBD1. The junction had 3 bases not matched to a gene; V was cut back by 3 bases and J by 0 bases. There are 15 residues in the CDR3. Per the germline V gene, CDR1 is MDHEN and CDR2 is SYDVKM. The variable domain in full, completed from reference TRBV28 and TRBJ2-3, reads DVKVTQSSRYLVKRTGEKVFLECVQDMDHENMFWYRQDPGLGLRLIYFSYDVKMKEKGDIPEGYSVSREKKERFSLILESASTNQTSMYLCASSFTGASTDTQYFGPGTRLTVL.

V and J are TRBV6-2 or TRBV6-3 and TRBJ2-7; D ambiguous. Trimming took off 5 bases at V and 0 bases at J, with 14 bases between the two ends. The germline CDR1 and CDR2 sequences are MNHEY and SVGEGT. The CDR3 contains 15 residues. The CDR3 region has the DNA TGTGCCAGCAGTCGGGCCAGCTGGAGCTCCTACGAGCAGTACTTC. It encodes CASSRASWSSYEQYF.

There are a few counts of this clonotype. J is TRBJ2-3 and V is TRBV5-1; D not certain. Trimming removed 6 bases from V and 5 bases from J, with 25 bases in between. This CDR3 is 17 amino acids long. The germline CDR1 and CDR2 sequences are SGHRS and YFSETQ. The chain's CDR3 is CASTRIRVGSSGDTQYF. The DNA of the CDR3 is TGCGCCAGCACCCGTATTCGAGTGGGTAGCTCCGGAGATACGCAGTATTTT.

This clonotype was observed a handful of times. The V and J genes are TRBV20-1 and TRBJ2-2, with D unclear. V was trimmed by 0 bases and J by 7 bases, leaving 3 bases between them. The CDR3 is made up of 11 amino acids. The germline gives CDR1 DFQATT, CDR2 SNEGSKA (reference sequence). The CDR3 region has the DNA TGCAGTGCTAGAGAGGTCGGGGAGCTGTTTTTT. Residues: CSAREVGELFF.

This clonotype was observed at least ten times. The chain uses TRBV10-3 and TRBJ2-3, with D unresolved. Germline CDR1 ENHRY, CDR2 SYGVKD. V lost 6 bases and J 4 bases, leaving 11 bases between the germline ends. The CDR3 spans 13 residues. CDR3 in amino acids: CAIRDEAPDTQYF. The CDR3 bases are TGTGCCATCAGGGATGAGGCCCCAGATACGCAGTATTTT.

This clonotype was seen a few times. V and J are TRBV20-1 and TRBJ2-5, with 11 bases identical to TRBD2. The trim removed 6 bases at V and 1 base at J, leaving 7 bases unmatched. CDR3 size: 15 residues. Germline loops: CDR1 DFQATT, CDR2 SNEGSKA (reference sequence). CDR3 DNA: TGCAGTGCCCACGCTAGCGGGGGGACCCAAGAGACCCAGTACTTC. Amino acids: CSAHASGGTQETQYF.

The rearrangement links TRBV29-1 to TRBJ2-3, with 8 nucleotides matching TRBD2. CDR3 size: 13 residues. Germline CDR1 is SQVTM and CDR2 is ANQGSEA. J lost 4 bases, V lost 6 bases, and 6 bases had no gene match. CDR3 loop: CSVIAGSPDTQYF. In DNA, the CDR3 is TGCAGCGTGATAGCGGGAAGCCCAGATACGCAGTATTTT.

The table lists this clonotype with a few counts. This chain connects TRBV4-3 to TRBJ2-1; 15 bases fit TRBD2. The trim removed 3 bases at V and 9 bases at J, leaving 12 bases unmatched. The CDR3 runs to 18 residues. Germline CDR1 is LGHNA and CDR2 is YSLEER. CDR3 sequence reads: CASSHTPPGLAGGTEQFF. The CDR3 nucleotides are TGCGCCAGCAGCCATACCCCCCCAGGACTAGCGGGAGGGACTGAGCAGTTCTTC.

This clonotype appeared a few times. The V call is TRBV4-1, the J call TRBJ2-1; D not certain. The V gene's germline CDR1 is MGHRA and CDR2 YSYEKL. The CDR3 has 12 residues. V was trimmed by 6 bases and J by 10 bases, leaving 13 bases between them. CDR3 coding DNA: TGCGCCAGCAGTCAAACTTCGGTCGAGCAGTTCTTC. Encoded protein: CASSQTSVEQFF.

This clonotype was seen more than once but under ten times. V and J are TRBV20-1 and TRBJ1-2, with D uncertain. Germline V gene data show CDR1 as DFQATT and CDR2 as SNEGSKA (reference sequence). The CDR3 has 14 amino acids. The germline V and J ends were trimmed by 5 bases and 3 bases, with 16 bases remaining between them. CDR3 sequence: CSAVWTTTYYGYTF. The CDR3 bases are TGCAGTGCTGTTTGGACCACCACTTACTATGGCTACACCTTC.

The rearrangement uses TRBV4-2 and TRBJ1-2; D possibly corresponds to TRBD1 (6 bases). V was shortened by 1 base and J by 4 bases, with 22 bases between the two germline ends. CDR1 and CDR2 from the germline V gene are LGHNA and YNFKEQ. This CDR3 has 18 residues. CDR3 amino acids: CASSQAPDEGGPLYGYTF. The CDR3 nucleotides read TGTGCCAGCAGCCAAGCCCCCGACGAGGGGGGACCTCTCTATGGCTACACCTTC.

This clonotype was recorded a few times. DNA for the CDR3: TGCGCCAGCAGCCAAGACCAAGGGACTAGAAGTGGGCACAATGAGCAGTTCTTC. Its protein product is CASSQDQGTRSGHNEQFF. This rearrangement joins TRBV4-3 to TRBJ2-1, with 8 bases matching TRBD2. Germline trimming cut 0 bases from V and 5 bases from J; bases unmatched to any gene: 12. Per the germline V gene, CDR1 is LGHNA and CDR2 is YSLEER. The CDR3 sequence is 18 residues long.

A few counts support this clonotype. The V and J genes are TRBV9 and TRBJ2-1, with TRBD1 as a possible D gene (5 bases). The germline V gene encodes CDR1 SGDLS and CDR2 YYNGEE. The V gene lost 2 bases and the J gene lost 8 bases, with 14 bases spanning the gap. The CDR3 extends over 14 amino acids. CDR3 loop: CASSVRVPGDEQFF. The DNA of the CDR3 is TGTGCCAGCAGCGTCAGGGTGCCCGGCGATGAGCAGTTCTTC.

This clonotype was counted only a few times. The rearrangement joins TRBV30 to TRBJ2-1, with D unclear. Germline V gene lookup returns CDR1 GTSNPN and CDR2 SVGIG (reference sequence). The germline V and J ends were trimmed by 1 base and 7 bases, with 8 bases remaining between them. The CDR3 spans 12 residues. The CDR3 sequence is CAWSEVGNEQFF. CDR3 sequence (DNA): TGTGCCTGGAGTGAGGTAGGAAATGAGCAGTTCTTC. Full variable domain (remainder filled in from reference TRBV30 and TRBJ2-1): SQTIHQWPATLVQPVGSPLSLECTVEGTSNPNLYWYRQAAGRGLQLLFYSVGIGQISSEVPQNLSASRPQDRQFILSSKKLLLSDSGFYLCAWSEVGNEQFFGPGTRLTVL.

This clonotype was found many times. It is unclear where the CDR3 begins or ends on the DNA, so no DNA is shown, and the CDR3 is as TCRdb lists it. V gene TRBV12-3 or TRBV12-4 combines with J gene TRBJ1-5; the table's D call, TRBD1, was not checked against the DNA. The CDR3 contains 15 residues when both ends are counted. The CDR3 here is CASILEGQSNQPQHF.

This clonotype was detected a few times. This chain connects TRBV9 to TRBJ2-7, with 8 bases fitting TRBD2. J was trimmed by 0 bases and V by 0 bases; bases with no gene match: 11. Germline assignment: CDR1 SGDLS and CDR2 YYNGEE. The CDR3 length is 18 residues. CDR3 in DNA: TGTGCCAGCAGCGTAGGCCCCCTGGGCAGCGGGGGCTCCTACGAGCAGTACTTC. Its translation is CASSVGPLGSGGSYEQYF.

The table lists this clonotype with a few counts. The CDR3 DNA reads TGTGCCAGCAGTGATGGGGCGTCGGAGACCCAGTACTTC. Protein product: CASSDGASETQYF. The chain joins TRBV25-1 to TRBJ2-5; tentatively, D is TRBD1 (5 bases). V dropped 3 bases and J dropped 5 bases, with 10 bases sitting between them. Per the germline V gene, CDR1 is MGHDK and CDR2 is SYGVNS. CDR3 length equals 13 residues.